This entry is about one TCR beta chain. The data stem from a study of blood T cell repertoires in COVID-19. About the research overall: The study drew acute and convalescent COVID-19 samples from the United States, Italy and Spain. The analysed material was cDNA or gDNA that came from T cells, B-cell-depleted T cells, or PBMCs.

Germline loops: CDR1 MGHRA, CDR2 YSYEKL. The CDR3 covers 16 residues. The V end lost 4 bases, the J end lost 6 bases, and 19 bases lay between the germline ends. In the original workflow: Estimated nucleated cell counts came from reference gene primer amplification. Measured with immunoSEQ multiplex PCR; TCRdb has only the in-frame clones, and not every one. V and J calls and clone size are as listed in that table; D and trimming were resolved from the DNA. The data contain a few hundred thousand clones, 70% to 90% of them singletons. The genes are TRBV4-1 and TRBJ2-1; D perhaps matches TRBD2 (6 bases). This TCR derives from a man aged 40-49 years with acute or convalescent COVID-19. Sequenced input: peripheral blood. The chain's CDR3 is CASSRNGGISLNEQFF. CDR3 DNA: TGCGCCAGCAGCCGAAATGGGGGGATATCCCTCAATGAGCAGTTCTTC.